This T cell receptor beta chain was found in a study of blood T cell repertoires in COVID-19. Study as a whole: Sites across the United States, Italy and Spain contributed samples from acute and convalescent COVID-19.

The germline gives CDR1 SGHKS, CDR2 YYEKEE (reference sequence). This CDR3 has 14 amino acids. V gave up 0 bases and J gave up 5 bases, with 9 bases separating them. This table comes from immunoSEQ multiplex PCR, and its TCRdb copy is limited to in-frame clones, with some not included. The sample consists of 100,000 or so clones, about 87% of them appearing once. Sequenced input: peripheral blood. This chain uses TRBV5-5 with TRBJ1-5; a weak D match, TRBD1 (6 bases). This clonotype was obtained from a human donor in a cohort sampled during active COVID-19. The CDR3 region has the DNA TGTGCCAGCAGCTTGGATCAGGGGTATCAGCCCCAGCATTTT. Its protein product is CASSLDQGYQPQHF.